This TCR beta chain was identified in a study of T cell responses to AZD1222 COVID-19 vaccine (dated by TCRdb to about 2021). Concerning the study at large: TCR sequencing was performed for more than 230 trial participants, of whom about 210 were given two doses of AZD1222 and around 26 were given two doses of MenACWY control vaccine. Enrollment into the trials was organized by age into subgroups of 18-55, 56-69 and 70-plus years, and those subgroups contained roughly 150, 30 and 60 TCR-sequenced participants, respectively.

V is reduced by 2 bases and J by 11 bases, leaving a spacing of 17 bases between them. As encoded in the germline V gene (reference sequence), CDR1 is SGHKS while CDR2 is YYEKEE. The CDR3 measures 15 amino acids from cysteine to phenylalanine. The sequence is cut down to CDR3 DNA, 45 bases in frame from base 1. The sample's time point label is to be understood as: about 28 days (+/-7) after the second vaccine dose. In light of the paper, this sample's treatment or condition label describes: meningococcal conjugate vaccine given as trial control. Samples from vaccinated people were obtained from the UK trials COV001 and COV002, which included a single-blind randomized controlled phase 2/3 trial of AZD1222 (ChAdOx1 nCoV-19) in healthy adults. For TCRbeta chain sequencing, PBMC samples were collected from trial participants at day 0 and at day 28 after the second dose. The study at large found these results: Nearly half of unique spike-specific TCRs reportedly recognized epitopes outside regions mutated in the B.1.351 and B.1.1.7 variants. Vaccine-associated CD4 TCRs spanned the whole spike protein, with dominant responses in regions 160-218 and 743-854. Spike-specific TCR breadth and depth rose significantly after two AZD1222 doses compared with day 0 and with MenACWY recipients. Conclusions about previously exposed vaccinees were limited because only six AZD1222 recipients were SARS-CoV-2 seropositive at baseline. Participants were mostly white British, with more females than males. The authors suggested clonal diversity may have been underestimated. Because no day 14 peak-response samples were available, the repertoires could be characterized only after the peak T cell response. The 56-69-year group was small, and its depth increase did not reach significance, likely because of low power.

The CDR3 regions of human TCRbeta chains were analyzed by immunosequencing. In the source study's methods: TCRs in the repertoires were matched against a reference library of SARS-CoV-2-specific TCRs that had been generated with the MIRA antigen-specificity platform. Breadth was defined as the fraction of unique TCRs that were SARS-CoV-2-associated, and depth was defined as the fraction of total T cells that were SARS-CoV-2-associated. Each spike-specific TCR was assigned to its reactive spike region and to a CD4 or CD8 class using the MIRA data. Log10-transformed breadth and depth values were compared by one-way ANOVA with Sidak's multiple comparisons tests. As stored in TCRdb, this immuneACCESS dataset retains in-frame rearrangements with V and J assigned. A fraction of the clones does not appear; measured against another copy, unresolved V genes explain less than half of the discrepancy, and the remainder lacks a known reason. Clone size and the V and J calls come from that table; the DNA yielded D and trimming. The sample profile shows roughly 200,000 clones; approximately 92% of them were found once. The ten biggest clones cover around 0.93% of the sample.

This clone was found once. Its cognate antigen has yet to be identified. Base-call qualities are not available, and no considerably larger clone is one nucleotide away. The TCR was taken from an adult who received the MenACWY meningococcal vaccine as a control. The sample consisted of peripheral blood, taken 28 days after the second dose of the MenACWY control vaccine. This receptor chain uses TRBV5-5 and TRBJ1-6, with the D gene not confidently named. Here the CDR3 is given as CASSFGPNLEAPLHF. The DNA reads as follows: TGTGCCAGCAGCTTCGGGCCAAACCTAGAGGCACCCCTCCACTTT.